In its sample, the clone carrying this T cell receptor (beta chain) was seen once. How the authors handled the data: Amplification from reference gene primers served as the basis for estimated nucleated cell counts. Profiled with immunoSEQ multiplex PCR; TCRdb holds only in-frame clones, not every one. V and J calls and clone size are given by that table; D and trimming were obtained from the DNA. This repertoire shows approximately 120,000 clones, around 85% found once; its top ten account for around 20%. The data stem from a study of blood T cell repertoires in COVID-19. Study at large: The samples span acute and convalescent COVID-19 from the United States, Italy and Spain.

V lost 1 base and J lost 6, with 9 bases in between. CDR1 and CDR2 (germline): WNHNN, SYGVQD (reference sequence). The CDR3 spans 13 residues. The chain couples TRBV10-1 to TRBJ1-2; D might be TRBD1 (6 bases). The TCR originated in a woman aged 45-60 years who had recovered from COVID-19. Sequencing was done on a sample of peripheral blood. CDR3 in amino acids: CASSEYNRDGYTF. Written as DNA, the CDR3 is TGCGCCAGCAGTGAGTATAACAGGGATGGCTACACCTTC.